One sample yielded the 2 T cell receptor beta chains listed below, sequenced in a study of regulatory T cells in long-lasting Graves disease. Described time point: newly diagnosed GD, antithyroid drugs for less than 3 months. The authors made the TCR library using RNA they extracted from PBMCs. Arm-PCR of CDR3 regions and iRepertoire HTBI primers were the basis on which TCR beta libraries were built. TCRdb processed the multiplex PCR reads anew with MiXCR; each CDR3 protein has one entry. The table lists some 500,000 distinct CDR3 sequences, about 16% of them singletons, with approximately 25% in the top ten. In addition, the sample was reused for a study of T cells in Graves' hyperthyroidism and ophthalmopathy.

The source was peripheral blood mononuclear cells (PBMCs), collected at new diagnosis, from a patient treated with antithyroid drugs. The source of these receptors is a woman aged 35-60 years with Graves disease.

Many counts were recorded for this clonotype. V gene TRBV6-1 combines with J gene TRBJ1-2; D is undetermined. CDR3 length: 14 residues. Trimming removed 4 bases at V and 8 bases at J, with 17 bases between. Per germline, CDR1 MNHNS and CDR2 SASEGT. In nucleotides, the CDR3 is TGTGCCAGCAGTGCAGCGGGAGAACGTGGAGGCTACACCTTC. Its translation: CASSAAGERGGYTF.

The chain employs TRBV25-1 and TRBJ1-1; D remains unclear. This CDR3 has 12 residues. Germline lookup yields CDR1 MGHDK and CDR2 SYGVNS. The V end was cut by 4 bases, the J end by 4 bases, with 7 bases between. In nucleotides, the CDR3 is TGTGCCAGCAGTGCTTCCGCCACTGAAGCTTTCTTT. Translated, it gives CASSASATEAFF.